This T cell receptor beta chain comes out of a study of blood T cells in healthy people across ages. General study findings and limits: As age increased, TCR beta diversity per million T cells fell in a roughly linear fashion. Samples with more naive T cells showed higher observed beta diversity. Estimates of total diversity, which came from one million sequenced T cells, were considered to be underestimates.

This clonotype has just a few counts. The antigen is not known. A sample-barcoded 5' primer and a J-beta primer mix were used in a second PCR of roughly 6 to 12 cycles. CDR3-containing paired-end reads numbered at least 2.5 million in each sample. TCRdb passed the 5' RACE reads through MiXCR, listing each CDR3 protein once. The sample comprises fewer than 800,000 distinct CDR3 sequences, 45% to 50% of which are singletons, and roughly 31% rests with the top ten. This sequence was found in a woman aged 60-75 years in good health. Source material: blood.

The CDR3 DNA reads as TGTGCCAGCAGTCACCAGGGGCGGGGGGAGACTCAGTACTTC. This encodes CASSHQGRGETQYF. The chain couples TRBV12-3 or TRBV12-4 to TRBJ2-7, with 8 bases fitting TRBD2. This CDR3 contains 14 residues. V lost 5 bases to trimming and J lost 10 bases; unmatched junction nucleotides: 13.